The 17 T cell receptor beta chains presented below share a single source sample, sequenced in a study of blood T cell repertoires in COVID-19. Data came from immunoSEQ multiplex PCR; TCRdb stores just in-frame clones and leaves some out. The data contain approximately 260,000 clones, approximately 86% of them singletons. Sequencing was done on a sample of peripheral blood. The receptor source for this set is a woman over 75 with active or convalescent COVID-19.

The genes are TRBV27 and TRBJ1-6, with D perhaps matching TRBD1 (5 bases). Germline V gene data show CDR1 as MNHEY and CDR2 as SMNVEV (reference sequence). CDR3 size: 19 residues. With 5 bases removed from V and 0 bases from J, the gap between germline ends came to 20 bases. CDR3 in DNA: TGTGCCAGCAGTCCGAACCGGGGGAGAAGCAGCTCCTATAATTCACCCCTCCACTTT. It translates to CASSPNRGRSSSYNSPLHF.

The chain recombines TRBV2 with TRBJ1-1; 7 nucleotides agree with TRBD1. CDR1 is SNHLY, CDR2 FYNNEI, per germline. This CDR3 spans 14 amino acids. With 7 bases clipped from V and 8 bases from J, the junction kept 13 bases outside the gene matches. This chain's CDR3 is CASTDLRTGGEAFF. CDR3 bases: TGTGCCAGCACCGACCTTAGGACAGGAGGGGAAGCTTTCTTT.

The chain couples TRBV9 to TRBJ1-6; 9 bases agree with TRBD1. Germline-derived CDR1 and CDR2 are SGDLS and YYNGEE. The CDR3 covers 18 residues. V lost 3 bases to trimming and J lost 4 bases; unmatched junction nucleotides: 11. The CDR3, as DNA: TGTGCCAGCAGCGAGGGAGGATTGACAGGGGGATATAATTCACCCCTCCACTTT. It translates to CASSEGGLTGGYNSPLHF. The full variable domain, completed using reference TRBV9 and TRBJ1-6, is DSGVTQTPKHLITATGQRVTLRCSPRSGDLSVYWYQQSLDQGLQFLIQYYNGEERAKGNILERFSAQQFPDLHSELNLSSLELGDSALYFCASSEGGLTGGYNSPLHFGNGTRLTVT.

This chain uses TRBV11-2 with TRBJ1-2, with 8 bases fitting TRBD1. The CDR3 contains 14 residues. CDR1 and CDR2 (germline): SGHAT, FQNNGV. V gave up 5 bases and J gave up 7 bases; unmatched junction bases: 9. The chain's CDR3 is CASSAVTGALGYTF. The CDR3 nucleotides are TGTGCCAGCAGCGCAGTGACAGGGGCCCTTGGCTACACCTTC.

On this clone: Relative to the germline gene, one junction end is altered; a read error may explain this. V gene TRBV2 combines with J gene TRBJ2-7; no clear D gene. The CDR3 has 14 residues. Per germline, CDR1 SNHLY and CDR2 FYNNEI. CDR3 region: CASRIEKILTLRDF. For the CDR3, the DNA is TGTGCCAGCAGGATAGAAAAAATTTTAACTCTCCGAGACTTC. Using reference TRBV2 and TRBJ2-7 for the parts outside the CDR3, the full variable domain is EPEVTQTPSHQVTQMGQEVILRCVPISNHLYFYWYRQILGQKVEFLVSFYNNEISEKSEIFDDQFSVERPDGSNFTLKIRSTKLEDSAMYFCASRIEKILTLRDFGPGTRLTVT.

V usage is TRBV11-2 and J usage is TRBJ1-2; D uncertain. This CDR3 has 13 residues. The V gene's germline CDR1 is SGHAT and CDR2 FQNNGV. V lost 3 bases, J lost 4 bases, and 9 bases lay in between. For the CDR3, the DNA is TGTGCCAGCAGCTTTGGCGGATCCTATGGCTACACCTTC. Its translation: CASSFGGSYGYTF.

This clone was seen only a few times. V gene TRBV10-1 combines with J gene TRBJ2-7, with D perhaps matching TRBD2 (5 bases). This CDR3 has 12 residues. CDR1 is WNHNN, CDR2 SYGVQD, per germline (reference sequence). V was shortened by 3 bases and J by 12 bases, with 15 bases between the two germline ends. As DNA, the CDR3 is TGCGCCAGCAGTGACGGATGGACTTCGTTGTACTTC. The encoded protein is CASSDGWTSLYF.

This clone appeared once. The chain links TRBV5-5 to TRBJ2-2; TRBD2 matches at 7 bases. There are 15 residues in the CDR3. Germline assignment: CDR1 SGHKS and CDR2 YYEKEE (reference sequence). The V gene end was trimmed by 4 bases and the J gene end by 5 bases; junction bases not matched to a gene: 8. The CDR3 protein is CASSPRGVGTGELFF. The CDR3 DNA reads TGTGCCAGCAGCCCACGGGGGGTCGGGACCGGGGAGCTGTTTTTT.

The table lists this clone with a few counts. The V call is TRBV24-1, the J call TRBJ1-4, with TRBD1 identical over 11 bases. Germline V gives CDR1 KGHDR, CDR2 SFDVKD. The CDR3 spans 15 residues. The ends lost 5 bases at V and 10 bases at J; junction bases unmatched: 8. Here the CDR3 DNA reads TGTGCCACCAGTGCCCCCGGGACAGGGGGAGGAAAACTGTTTTTT. This encodes CATSAPGTGGGKLFF.

The rearrangement joins TRBV7-8 to TRBJ2-2, with D unclear. Germline V CDR1 and CDR2: SGHVS, FQNEAQ. CDR3 size: 14 residues. Between the trimmed V and J ends, which lost 2 bases and 2 bases, there was a span of 6 bases. The CDR3, as DNA: TGTGCCAGCAGCTTAAGTACAAACACCGGGGAGCTGTTTTTT. Residues: CASSLSTNTGELFF.

The chain recombines TRBV18 with TRBJ1-1; D remains ambiguous. This CDR3 spans 16 amino acids. Germline CDR1 and CDR2: KGHSH and LQKENI. Trimming stripped 3 bases from V and 0 bases from J, with 14 bases between. CDR3 sequence: CASSPPSGSMNTEAFF. CDR3 DNA: TGTGCCAGCTCACCTCCGTCTGGCTCAATGAACACTGAAGCTTTCTTT.

This clone was detected only a few times. The rearrangement uses TRBV27 and TRBJ1-1; 8 positions match TRBD1. The germline CDR1 and CDR2 sequences are MNHEY and SMNVEV (reference sequence). V was clipped by 7 bases and J by 4 bases; unmatched bases: 8. The length of the CDR3 is 14 residues. The CDR3 DNA is TGTGCCAGCAAAGACTACAGGGGGTTCACTGAAGCTTTCTTT. Translated, it gives CASKDYRGFTEAFF.

The V gene is TRBV5-1, the J gene TRBJ2-3, with TRBD1 matching over 8 bases. The V segment lost 0 bases and the J segment 3 bases; nucleotides outside the gene matches: 6. Germline V gives CDR1 SGHRS, CDR2 YFSETQ. The CDR3 covers 16 residues. The CDR3 DNA sequence: TGCGCCAGCAGCTTGGGAGACAGGGGATTTACAGATACGCAGTATTTT. Its translation: CASSLGDRGFTDTQYF.

This clone has just a few counts. The chain links TRBV15 to TRBJ1-6; 10 bases are shared with TRBD1. Germline trimming cut 5 bases from V and 7 bases from J; bases unmatched to any gene: 5. Germline-derived CDR1 and CDR2 are LNHNV and YYDKDF (reference sequence). This CDR3 region has 15 residues. CDR3 protein: CATSGDRGTNSPLHF. The CDR3 bases are TGTGCCACCAGCGGGGACAGGGGAACGAATTCACCCCTCCACTTT.

This clone was counted only a few times. This chain connects TRBV30 to TRBJ1-5; D is unresolved. The CDR3 extends over 13 amino acids. Trimming shortened V by 1 base and J by 5 bases, and 9 bases separated the two germline ends. Germline V gene sequence: CDR1 GTSNPN, CDR2 SVGIG (reference sequence). CDR3 region: CAWSAVGDQPQHF. Here the CDR3 DNA reads TGTGCCTGGAGTGCTGTCGGGGATCAGCCCCAGCATTTT.

The chain is built from TRBV28 and TRBJ2-5, with TRBD2 matching over 8 bases. Germline assignment: CDR1 MDHEN and CDR2 SYDVKM. The CDR3 covers 16 residues. The ends lost 5 bases at V and 5 bases at J; junction bases unmatched: 13. CDR3 residues: CASSLRGGRSRETQYF. The CDR3 DNA sequence: TGTGCCAGCAGTCTCCGCGGGGGGCGCAGCAGGGAGACCCAGTACTTC. The full variable domain, completed using reference TRBV28 and TRBJ2-5, is DVKVTQSSRYLVKRTGEKVFLECVQDMDHENMFWYRQDPGLGLRLIYFSYDVKMKEKGDIPEGYSVSREKKERFSLILESASTNQTSMYLCASSLRGGRSRETQYFGPGTRLLVL.

J is TRBJ2-1 and V is TRBV19; 11 positions match TRBD2. Per the germline V gene, CDR1 is LNHDA and CDR2 is SQIVND (reference sequence). Trimming removed 7 bases from V and 8 bases from J; junction bases left unmatched: 13. CDR3 length: 16 residues. The chain's CDR3 is CASTRLAGSHLDEQFF. The CDR3 nucleotides are TGTGCCAGTACCCGACTAGCGGGGTCCCACCTGGATGAGCAGTTCTTC.